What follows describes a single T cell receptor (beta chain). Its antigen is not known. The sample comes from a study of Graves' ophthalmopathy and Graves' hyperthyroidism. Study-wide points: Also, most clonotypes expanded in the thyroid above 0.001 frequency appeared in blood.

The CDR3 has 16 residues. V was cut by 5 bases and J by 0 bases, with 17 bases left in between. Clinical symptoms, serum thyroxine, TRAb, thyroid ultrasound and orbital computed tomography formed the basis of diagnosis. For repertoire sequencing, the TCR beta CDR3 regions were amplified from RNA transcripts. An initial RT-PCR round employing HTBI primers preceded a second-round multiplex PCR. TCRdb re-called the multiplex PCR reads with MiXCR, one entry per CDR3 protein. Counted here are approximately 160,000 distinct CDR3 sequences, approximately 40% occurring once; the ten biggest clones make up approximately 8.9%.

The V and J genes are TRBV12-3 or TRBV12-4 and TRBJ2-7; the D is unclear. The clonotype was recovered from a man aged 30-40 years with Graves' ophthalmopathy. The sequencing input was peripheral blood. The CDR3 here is CASSPRGLSGSYEQYF. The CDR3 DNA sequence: TGTGCCAGCAGTCCCCGTGGGCTCTCCGGCTCCTACGAGCAGTACTTC.